One sample yielded the 17 T cell receptor beta chains listed below, sequenced in a study of cytomegalovirus exposure and HLA in healthy donors. The PCR was carried out with 60 Vbeta primers and 13 Jbeta primers. Here immunoSEQ multiplex PCR was the method, and the copy in TCRdb shows in-frame clones only, minus some. This repertoire shows roughly 200,000 clones, more than 60% found once; its top ten account for about 4%. Input material: PBMCs. The receptor set was obtained from a woman aged 60-70 years in good health and CMV-seropositive.

The chain has TRBV5-1 and TRBJ1-4; no reliable D call. CDR3 length: 13 residues. CDR1 is SGHRS and CDR2 is YFSETQ in the germline V gene. Trimming pared 4 bases from V and 8 bases from J, leaving 12 bases between. In DNA, the CDR3 is TGCGCCAGCAGCCCCGCAGTCGGGGAAAAACTGTTTTTT. Translation gives CASSPAVGEKLFF.

As for this clone: Its ends do not fully match the called genes, so a read error is possible. The chain combines TRBV7-6 with TRBJ1-2; 11 bases fit TRBD1. The germline gives CDR1 SGHVS, CDR2 FNYEAQ. The length of the CDR3 is 16 residues. The CDR3 DNA reads as TGTGCCAGCAGCGATCCCGGACAGGGGGCTAATTATGGCTACACCTTC. Residues: CASSDPGQGANYGYTF.

J is TRBJ1-1 and V is TRBV5-1; no clear D gene. V shed 4 bases and J shed 3 bases, with 10 bases lying between them. CDR1 and CDR2 (germline): SGHRS, YFSETQ. The CDR3 covers 13 residues. CDR3 amino acids: CASSTPGYTEAFF. The DNA of the CDR3 is TGCGCCAGCAGCACCCCGGGGTACACTGAAGCTTTCTTT. Variable domain in full (rest from reference TRBV5-1 and TRBJ1-1): KAGVTQTPRYLIKTRGQQVTLSCSPISGHRSVSWYQQTPGQGLQFLFEYFSETQRNKGNFPGRFSGRQFSNSRSEMNVSTLELGDSALYLCASSTPGYTEAFFGQGTRLTVV.

The chain carries TRBV15 and TRBJ1-2; the D is unclear. V lost 5 bases to trimming and J lost 0 bases, with 7 bases between them. Germline V gene lookup returns CDR1 LNHNV and CDR2 YYDKDF (reference sequence). CDR3 size: 13 residues. The CDR3 is CATSPTANYGYTF. CDR3 DNA sequence: TGTGCCACCAGCCCCACAGCTAACTATGGCTACACCTTC.

For the CDR3, the DNA is TGTGCCAGCAGCTTAGCTGTTGGGGGGACAGGTCCAGATACGCAGTATTTT. Protein product: CASSLAVGGTGPDTQYF. This rearrangement joins TRBV7-2 to TRBJ2-3, with TRBD1 matching 8 bases. V gave up 0 bases and J gave up 4 bases; unmatched junction bases: 9. The CDR3 runs 17 residues. CDR1 is SGHTA and CDR2 is FQGNSA in the germline V gene.

This clone has just a few counts. The chain couples TRBV21-1 to TRBJ2-7; TRBD1 was called by the table and not checked on the DNA. TRBV21-1 is a recognized pseudogene. CDR3 length: 21 residues. The CDR3 spells CASSNILRKHFNTGAAYEQYF. The CDR3 nucleotides read TGTGCCAGCAGCAATATCTTACGGAAACACTTCAATACAGGGGCCGCCTACGAGCAGTACTTC.

The rearrangement joins TRBV29-1 to TRBJ1-1, with TRBD1 matching over 7 bases. After removal of 4 bases from V and 4 bases from J, the junction contained 3 bases not matched to a gene. Germline V gene sequence: CDR1 SQVTM, CDR2 ANQGSEA. The CDR3 sequence is 12 residues long. The CDR3 nucleotides read TGCAGCGTTGCCCAGGGGGGCACTGAAGCTTTCTTT. It specifies CSVAQGGTEAFF.

This clone was seen a few times. The CDR3 DNA follows: TGTGCCAGCAGCACCGGGACTAGCGGGAGTGACACCGGGGAGCTGTTTTTT. Protein sequence: CASSTGTSGSDTGELFF. This chain connects TRBV28 to TRBJ2-2; 14 bases agree with TRBD2. This CDR3 spans 17 amino acids. Trimming took 6 bases from V and 3 from J; bases not matched to a gene: 6. Germline V gene lookup returns CDR1 MDHEN and CDR2 SYDVKM.

This chain uses TRBV18 with TRBJ1-5, with D maybe TRBD1 (6 bases). Trimming pared 3 bases from V and 6 bases from J, leaving 15 bases between. Germline V gene lookup returns CDR1 KGHSH and CDR2 LQKENI. This CDR3 has 15 amino acids. The CDR3 spells CASSPPSGGGQPQHF. In DNA form, the CDR3 reads TGTGCCAGCTCACCCCCGAGCGGGGGCGGTCAGCCCCAGCATTTT.

In nucleotides, the CDR3 is TGTGCCAGCAGGACCAACAGCCCCTCTGGAAACACCATATATTTT. Protein product: CASRTNSPSGNTIYF. The rearrangement joins TRBV28 to TRBJ1-3; D unclear. The germline gives CDR1 MDHEN, CDR2 SYDVKM. The CDR3 totals 15 residues. V lost 6 bases to trimming and J lost 0 bases, with 12 bases between them.

The chain joins TRBV11-2 to TRBJ2-7; possible D gene TRBD2, 6 bases. V lost 5 bases and J lost 7, with 21 bases in between. There are 15 residues in the CDR3. Germline CDR1 reads SGHAT; CDR2 reads FQNNGV. In nucleotides, the CDR3 is TGTGCCAGCAGCCGATCCGGGACTGACCTCTCGGAGCAGTACTTC. Translating gives CASSRSGTDLSEQYF. Full variable domain (outside the CDR3, taken from reference TRBV11-2 and TRBJ2-7): EAGVAQSPRYKIIEKRQSVAFWCNPISGHATLYWYQQILGQGPKLLIQFQNNGVVDDSQLPKDRFSAERLKGVDSTLKIQPAKLEDSAVYLCASSRSGTDLSEQYFGPGTRLTVT.

This chain connects TRBV6-5 to TRBJ2-2; the match to TRBD1 covers 9 bases. In germline, CDR1 is MNHEY, CDR2 SVGAGI. This CDR3 has 15 amino acids. J gave up 3 bases and V 5 bases, and 4 bases lay outside the gene matches. Written as DNA, the CDR3 is TGTGCCAGCAGTCCACAGGGGGCCGACACCGGGGAGCTGTTTTTT. It translates to CASSPQGADTGELFF.

This clone was picked up one time. The chain recombines TRBV6-1 with TRBJ1-3; unclear D gene. V was trimmed by 6 bases and J by 1 base, leaving 7 bases between them. The CDR3 consists of 13 residues. Per germline, CDR1 MNHNS and CDR2 SASEGT. The CDR3 bases are TGTGCCAGCAGAGGACTGTCTGGAAACACCATATATTTT. Translated, it gives CASRGLSGNTIYF.

The chain combines TRBV10-1 with TRBJ2-6; D possibly corresponds to TRBD1 (5 bases). The germline gives CDR1 WNHNN, CDR2 SYGVQD (reference sequence). V lost 5 bases and J 1 base, leaving 9 bases between the germline ends. The CDR3 extends over 15 amino acids. CDR3 nucleotides: TGCGCCAGCAGTTCCAAGGGGTCTGGGGCCAACGTCCTGACTTTC. Its protein is CASSSKGSGANVLTF.

V gene TRBV6-1 combines with J gene TRBJ2-2, with a weak D call TRBD1 (5 bases). With 2 bases removed from V and 4 bases from J, the gap between germline ends came to 5 bases. The germline V gene encodes CDR1 MNHNS and CDR2 SASEGT. This CDR3 spans 13 amino acids. This CDR3 is CASSEQGTGELFF. The CDR3 coding sequence is TGTGCCAGCAGTGAACAGGGCACCGGGGAGCTGTTTTTT.

A word on this clone: The junction does not match germline at one end; this may be a read error. The chain links TRBV5-4 to TRBJ2-4; 7 bases line up with TRBD1. Per the germline V gene, CDR1 is SGHNT and CDR2 is YYREEE (reference sequence). This CDR3 has 16 residues. CDR3 sequence reads: CASSLRTGLAKNSQYF. Written as DNA, the CDR3 is TGTGCCAGCAGCCTGAGGACAGGCTTAGCCAAAAACAGTCAGTACTTC.

The chain links TRBV7-8 to TRBJ2-1; 8 nucleotides align to TRBD2. The trim removed 1 base at V and 0 bases at J, leaving 8 bases unmatched. The CDR3 has 18 residues. CDR1 is SGHVS, CDR2 FQNEAQ, per germline. DNA of the CDR3: TGTGCCAGCAGCTTAGTCGAGCGGGGGTTTATCTCCTACAATGAGCAGTTCTTC. It is translated as CASSLVERGFISYNEQFF.